These 27 T cell receptor beta chains came from one sample sequenced in a study of shared clonotypes between healthy human individuals. Sequencing was performed with immunoSEQ multiplex PCR; in TCRdb, only in-frame clones are kept and a portion is missing. The repertoire holds about 590,000 clones, with 95% to 96% as singletons. CD45RO-negative cells were positively selected for CCR7, leaving out terminally differentiated effector memory CD45RA+ cells. Sequences were obtained from naive CD8+ T cells sorted from blood. These receptors were obtained from a woman younger than 45 in good health.

The chain links TRBV19 to TRBJ1-5, with D hard to call. This CDR3 has 13 residues. The germline CDR1 and CDR2 sequences are LNHDA and SQIVND (reference sequence). Between the trimmed V and J ends, which lost 7 bases and 0 bases, there was a span of 7 bases. This chain's CDR3 is CASNGVSNQPQHF. In DNA form, the CDR3 reads TGTGCCAGTAATGGGGTTAGCAATCAGCCCCAGCATTTT.

The V call is TRBV2, the J call TRBJ2-7, with TRBD1 matching 7 bases. Germline V lookup: CDR1 SNHLY, CDR2 FYNNEI. This CDR3 is built from 16 residues. V lost 8 bases and J lost 0; bases outside the gene matches: 13. CDR3 sequence reads: CASATPETGNSYEQYF. The CDR3 coding sequence is TGTGCCAGCGCCACCCCCGAGACAGGGAACTCCTACGAGCAGTACTTC.

The chain uses TRBV7-9 and TRBJ2-1; D remains ambiguous. Germline CDR1 reads SEHNR; CDR2 reads FQNEAQ (reference sequence). V lost 5 bases to trimming and J lost 2 bases, with 19 bases between them. The CDR3 extends over 17 amino acids. CDR3 nucleotides: TGTGCCAGCAGCCATCCACCTGCCGGAGTTGCCTACAATGAGCAGTTCTTC. Its translation: CASSHPPAGVAYNEQFF.

This chain links TRBV27 with TRBJ1-1; perhaps TRBD1 as D (5 bases). In germline, CDR1 is MNHEY, CDR2 SMNVEV (reference sequence). The CDR3 has 13 amino acids. V dropped 6 bases and J dropped 11 bases, with 19 bases sitting between them. CDR3: CASRKATGGFAFF. The CDR3 DNA follows: TGTGCCAGCAGGAAAGCAACCGGGGGATTCGCTTTCTTT.

This clone has only one observation. This rearrangement joins TRBV27 to TRBJ2-3; D possibly corresponds to TRBD2 (5 bases). Germline-derived CDR1 and CDR2 are MNHEY and SMNVEV (reference sequence). The CDR3 runs 13 residues. The V and J ends lost 4 bases and 6 bases respectively, with 11 bases between them. The CDR3 here is CASSSSGWDTQYF. The CDR3 DNA follows: TGTGCCAGCAGTTCCTCGGGGTGGGATACGCAGTATTTT.

The rearrangement links TRBV5-1 to TRBJ2-7; 7 nucleotides match TRBD1. V was pared by 1 base and J by 6 bases, with 7 bases of the junction left unmatched. The CDR3 has 14 amino acids. Germline V gene sequence: CDR1 SGHRS, CDR2 YFSETQ. The CDR3 sequence is CASSLTTGTAEQYF. The CDR3 DNA reads TGCGCCAGCAGCTTGACGACAGGGACGGCCGAGCAGTACTTC.

This chain links TRBV6-5 with TRBJ2-7; D unresolved. CDR3 length: 13 residues. V was clipped by 0 bases and J by 3 bases, with 6 bases between them. Germline values: CDR1 MNHEY, CDR2 SVGAGI. The CDR3 bases are TGTGCCAGCAGTTACTCCGAATACTACGAGCAGTACTTC. This sequence encodes CASSYSEYYEQYF.

The V and J genes are TRBV19 and TRBJ2-7; D possibly matches TRBD1 or TRBD2 (6 bases each). The CDR3 length is 14 residues. Trimming took off 3 bases at V and 2 bases at J, with 11 bases between the two ends. Germline V gene data show CDR1 as LNHDA and CDR2 as SQIVND (reference sequence). The DNA for the CDR3 is TGTGCCAGTAGTATGTGGAGGGGGGCCTACGAGCAGTACTTC. Amino acids: CASSMWRGAYEQYF. Full variable domain (outside the CDR3, taken from reference TRBV19 and TRBJ2-7): DGGITQSPKYLFRKEGQNVTLSCEQNLNHDAMYWYRQDPGQGLRLIYYSQIVNDFQKGDIAEGYSVSREKKESFPLTVTSAQKNPTAFYLCASSMWRGAYEQYFGPGTRLTVT.

The V and J genes are TRBV19 and TRBJ2-1, with no clear D. This CDR3 has 15 amino acids. V lost 1 base, J lost 1 base, and 8 bases lay in between. The germline V gene has CDR1 LNHDA and CDR2 SQIVND (reference sequence). Here the CDR3 reads CASSIVLTSYNEQFF. CDR3 sequence (DNA): TGTGCCAGTAGTATAGTGCTAACATCCTACAATGAGCAGTTCTTC.

The V gene is TRBV9, the J gene TRBJ2-7; TRBD2 agrees at 14 bases. CDR1 is SGDLS, CDR2 YYNGEE, per germline. Trimming took 4 bases from V and 0 from J; bases not matched to a gene: 3. The length of the CDR3 is 16 residues. The CDR3 here is CASSPGLAGGSYEQYF. In nucleotides, the CDR3 is TGTGCCAGCAGCCCCGGACTAGCGGGAGGCTCCTACGAGCAGTACTTC.

This chain connects TRBV9 to TRBJ1-5; 7 bases match TRBD1. There are 19 residues in the CDR3. V was clipped by 0 bases and J by 0 bases; unmatched bases: 12. Germline lookup yields CDR1 SGDLS and CDR2 YYNGEE. CDR3 amino acids: CASSVEGARRIISNQPQHF. CDR3 nucleotide sequence: TGTGCCAGCAGCGTAGAGGGGGCCCGCCGGATTATTAGCAATCAGCCCCAGCATTTT.

This clone was seen once. The chain has TRBV6-5 and TRBJ2-2; D is unresolved. Germline V gene lookup returns CDR1 MNHEY and CDR2 SVGAGI. Trimming removed 5 bases from V and 4 bases from J, with 11 bases in between. CDR3 length: 14 residues. CDR3 protein: CASSPQLGTGELFF. The CDR3 nucleotides are TGTGCCAGCAGTCCCCAATTGGGCACCGGGGAGCTGTTTTTT.

The rearrangement joins TRBV19 to TRBJ2-3; TRBD2 aligns across 12 bases. V was pared by 3 bases and J by 4 bases, with 8 bases of the junction left unmatched. This CDR3 comprises 17 residues. Per the germline V gene, CDR1 is LNHDA and CDR2 is SQIVND (reference sequence). The CDR3 DNA is TGTGCCAGTAGTATCCCCCCCCTAGCGGGAGGGTCAGATACGCAGTATTTT. Residues: CASSIPPLAGGSDTQYF.

The CDR3 reads CASSGTSGQYEQYF. CDR3 nucleotide sequence: TGTGCCAGTAGCGGGACTAGCGGGCAATACGAGCAGTACTTC. V is TRBV19 and J is TRBJ2-7, with 12 positions matching TRBD2. Germline trimming cut 6 bases from V and 4 bases from J; bases unmatched to any gene: 4. CDR3 length: 14 amino acids. Looked up from germline, CDR1 is LNHDA and CDR2 is SQIVND (reference sequence).

DNA for the CDR3: TGTGCCAGCAGCGGCGGCGACGACACCATATATTTT. It yields the protein CASSGGDDTIYF. The V gene is TRBV9, the J gene TRBJ1-3, with no clear D. The germline CDR1 and CDR2 sequences are SGDLS and YYNGEE. This CDR3 contains 12 residues. V was pared by 3 bases and J by 8 bases, with 9 bases between.

The chain employs TRBV4-1 and TRBJ2-3; D gene ambiguous. V lost 0 bases and J lost 6, with 10 bases in between. Germline V CDR1 and CDR2: MGHRA, YSYEKL. This CDR3 is 14 amino acids long. The CDR3 reads CASSQEVDPDTQYF. The CDR3 coding sequence is TGCGCCAGCAGCCAAGAGGTAGATCCGGATACGCAGTATTTT.

J is TRBJ2-2 and V is TRBV27, with D maybe TRBD2 (6 bases). Germline CDR1 is MNHEY and CDR2 is SMNVEV (reference sequence). Trimming left V 5 bases short and J 4 bases short, with 23 bases between. The CDR3 is made up of 18 amino acids. The CDR3 protein is CASSQTSGPPGSTGELFF. The CDR3 DNA is TGTGCCAGCAGTCAGACTTCCGGTCCCCCCGGGAGCACCGGGGAGCTGTTTTTT.

The gene calls are TRBV27 and TRBJ2-1; the D is unclear. CDR1 is MNHEY and CDR2 is SMNVEV in the germline V gene (reference sequence). Trimming pared 7 bases from V and 0 bases from J, leaving 10 bases between. The CDR3 is 14 residues long. The CDR3 loop is CASTETGSYNEQFF. The CDR3 DNA is TGTGCCAGCACCGAAACGGGCTCCTACAATGAGCAGTTCTTC.

The chain carries TRBV13 and TRBJ2-5; D ambiguous. Trimming pared 7 bases from V and 0 bases from J, leaving 12 bases between. The CDR3 covers 14 residues. CDR1 and CDR2 (germline): PRHDT, FYEKMQ (reference sequence). For the CDR3, the DNA is TGTGCCAGCAAGAGTGGGCGGAACCAAGAGACCCAGTACTTC. Its translation is CASKSGRNQETQYF.

The chain recombines TRBV5-5 with TRBJ2-7, with 9 bases matching TRBD2. CDR3 length: 19 residues. The germline V gene has CDR1 SGHKS and CDR2 YYEKEE (reference sequence). Trimming removed 3 bases from V and 0 bases from J; junction bases left unmatched: 16. Here the CDR3 reads CASSYPAGGPSGSSYEQYF. CDR3 nucleotides: TGTGCCAGCAGCTACCCTGCGGGAGGGCCCTCGGGGAGCTCCTACGAGCAGTACTTC. Combining the CDR3 with reference TRBV5-5 and TRBJ2-7 gives the whole variable domain DAGVTQSPTHLIKTRGQQVTLRCSPISGHKSVSWYQQVLGQGPQFIFQYYEKEERGRGNFPDRFSARQFPNYSSELNVNALLLGDSALYLCASSYPAGGPSGSSYEQYFGPGTRLTVT.

The chain joins TRBV7-9 to TRBJ2-5, with 10 bases that match TRBD2. Germline V gene data show CDR1 as SEHNR and CDR2 as FQNEAQ (reference sequence). The CDR3 loop spans 17 amino acids. The trim removed 5 bases at V and 2 bases at J, leaving 11 bases unmatched. The CDR3 DNA reads as TGTGCCAGCAGCCCGTCTAGCGGGAGAGGGCGGCAAGAGACCCAGTACTTC. Protein sequence: CASSPSSGRGRQETQYF.

The rearrangement joins TRBV11-2 to TRBJ2-2; perhaps TRBD2 as D (6 bases). V was shortened by 0 bases and J by 4 bases, with 6 bases between the two germline ends. Germline-derived CDR1 and CDR2 are SGHAT and FQNNGV. The CDR3 covers 14 residues. This chain's CDR3 is CASSLDGGTGELFF. The CDR3 coding sequence is TGTGCCAGCAGCTTAGACGGGGGCACCGGGGAGCTGTTTTTT.

The rearrangement links TRBV5-6 to TRBJ2-3; 10 bases are shared with TRBD2. The CDR3 runs 16 residues. CDR1 and CDR2 from the germline V gene are SGHDT and YYEEEE. With V trimmed by 0 bases and J by 6 bases, 7 bases remained unmatched. CDR3: CASSLAAASGSDTQYF. CDR3 sequence (DNA): TGTGCCAGCAGCTTGGCCGCGGCTAGCGGGAGTGATACGCAGTATTTT.

V and J are TRBV2 and TRBJ2-7; TRBD2 matches at 8 bases. The J segment lost 3 bases and the V segment lost 5 bases, leaving 15 bases of the junction unmatched. CDR3 length: 17 amino acids. Germline V lookup: CDR1 SNHLY, CDR2 FYNNEI. The CDR3 DNA follows: TGTGCCAGCAGTTCACCCCAGGACGGGACTAGGTTCTACGAGCAGTACTTC. Translating gives CASSSPQDGTRFYEQYF.

Remarks on this clone: Other nucleotide sequences from this sample produce the same CDR3. The chain links TRBV27 to TRBJ2-7; 12 nucleotides agree with TRBD1. V lost 4 bases and J lost 10; bases outside the gene matches: 5. Germline CDR1 and CDR2: MNHEY and SMNVEV (reference sequence). The CDR3 totals 13 residues. The CDR3 loop reads CASSYGTGGEQYF. The CDR3 bases are TGTGCCAGCAGTTACGGGACAGGGGGCGAACAGTACTTC.

The chain is built from TRBV7-8 and TRBJ2-1; 10 nucleotides match TRBD2. Trimming at V came to 5 bases and at J to 4 bases, leaving 5 bases not matched to a gene. CDR3 length: 15 amino acids. CDR1 and CDR2 from the germline V gene are SGHVS and FQNEAQ. CDR3 in DNA: TGTGCCAGCAGCACGGGACTAGCGACATACAATGAGCAGTTCTTC. Protein product: CASSTGLATYNEQFF.

The genes are TRBV11-2 and TRBJ2-1, with 7 bases identical to TRBD2. The CDR3 has 15 residues. V gave up 5 bases and J gave up 4 bases; unmatched junction bases: 8. Germline loops: CDR1 SGHAT, CDR2 FQNNGV. CDR3 loop: CASSPPGLGYNEQFF. CDR3 DNA sequence: TGTGCCAGCAGCCCCCCCGGACTAGGTTACAATGAGCAGTTCTTC.